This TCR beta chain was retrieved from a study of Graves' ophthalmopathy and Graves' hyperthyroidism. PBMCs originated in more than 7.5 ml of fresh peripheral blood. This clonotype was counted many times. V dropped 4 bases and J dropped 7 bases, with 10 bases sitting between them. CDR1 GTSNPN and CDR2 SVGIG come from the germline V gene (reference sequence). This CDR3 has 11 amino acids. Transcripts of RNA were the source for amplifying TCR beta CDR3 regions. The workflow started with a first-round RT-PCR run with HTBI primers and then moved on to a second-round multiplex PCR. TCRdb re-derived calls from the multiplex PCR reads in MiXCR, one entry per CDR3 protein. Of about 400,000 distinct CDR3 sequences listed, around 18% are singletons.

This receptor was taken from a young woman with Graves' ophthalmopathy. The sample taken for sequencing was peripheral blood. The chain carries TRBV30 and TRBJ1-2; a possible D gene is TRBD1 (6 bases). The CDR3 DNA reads TGTGCCTGGAAGGGAGGGGGTGGCTACACCTTC. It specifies CAWKGGGGYTF.